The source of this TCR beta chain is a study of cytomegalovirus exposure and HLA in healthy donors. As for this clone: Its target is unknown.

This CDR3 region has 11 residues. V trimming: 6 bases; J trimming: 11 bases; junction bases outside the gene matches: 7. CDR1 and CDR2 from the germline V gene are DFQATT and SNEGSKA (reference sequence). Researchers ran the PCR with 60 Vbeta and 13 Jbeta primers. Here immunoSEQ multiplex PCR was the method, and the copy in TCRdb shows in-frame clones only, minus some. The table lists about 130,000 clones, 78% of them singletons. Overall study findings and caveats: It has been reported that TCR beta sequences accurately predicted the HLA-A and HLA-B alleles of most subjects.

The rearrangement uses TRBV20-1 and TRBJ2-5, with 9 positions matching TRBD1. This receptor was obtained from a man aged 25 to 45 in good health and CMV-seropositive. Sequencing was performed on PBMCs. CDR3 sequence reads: CSATGGGEQYF. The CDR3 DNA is TGCAGTGCGACAGGGGGAGGAGAGCAGTACTTC.